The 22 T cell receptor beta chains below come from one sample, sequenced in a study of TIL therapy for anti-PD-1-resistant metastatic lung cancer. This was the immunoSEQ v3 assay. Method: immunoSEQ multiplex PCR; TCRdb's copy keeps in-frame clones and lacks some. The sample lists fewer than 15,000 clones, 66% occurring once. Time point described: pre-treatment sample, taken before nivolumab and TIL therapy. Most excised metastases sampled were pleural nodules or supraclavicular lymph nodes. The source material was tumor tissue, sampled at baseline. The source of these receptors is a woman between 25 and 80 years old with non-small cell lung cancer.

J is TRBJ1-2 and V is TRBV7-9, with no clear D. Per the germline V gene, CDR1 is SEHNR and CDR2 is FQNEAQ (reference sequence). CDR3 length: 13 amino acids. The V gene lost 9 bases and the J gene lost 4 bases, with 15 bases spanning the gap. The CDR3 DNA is TGTGCCAGTTACCCTATAACTCTCTATGGCTACACCTTC. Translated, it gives CASYPITLYGYTF. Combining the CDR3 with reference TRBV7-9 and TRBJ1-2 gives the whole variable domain DTGVSQNPRHKITKRGQNVTFRCDPISEHNRLYWYRQTLGQGPEFLTYFQNEAQLEKSRLLSDRFSAERPKGSFSTLEIQRTEQGDSAMYLCASYPITLYGYTFGSGTRLTVV.

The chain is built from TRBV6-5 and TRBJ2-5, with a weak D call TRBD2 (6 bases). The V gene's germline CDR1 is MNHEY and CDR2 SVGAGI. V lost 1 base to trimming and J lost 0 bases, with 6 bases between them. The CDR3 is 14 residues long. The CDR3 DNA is TGTGCCAGCAGTTACTGGGGGGACCAAGAGACCCAGTACTTC. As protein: CASSYWGDQETQYF.

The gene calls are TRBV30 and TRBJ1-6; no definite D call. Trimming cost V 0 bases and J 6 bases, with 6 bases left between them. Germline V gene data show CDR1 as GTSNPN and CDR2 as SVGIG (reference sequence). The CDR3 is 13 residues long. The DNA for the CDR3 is TGTGCCTGGAGTGTAACATCTAATTCACCCCTCCACTTT. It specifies CAWSVTSNSPLHF.

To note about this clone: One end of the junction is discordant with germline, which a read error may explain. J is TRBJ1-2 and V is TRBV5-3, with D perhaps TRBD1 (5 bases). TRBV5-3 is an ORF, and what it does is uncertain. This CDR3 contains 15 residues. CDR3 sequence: CASSLGVTAGDGYTF. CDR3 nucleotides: TGTGCCAGCAGCTTGGGGGTCACCGCCGGGGATGGCTACACCTTC.

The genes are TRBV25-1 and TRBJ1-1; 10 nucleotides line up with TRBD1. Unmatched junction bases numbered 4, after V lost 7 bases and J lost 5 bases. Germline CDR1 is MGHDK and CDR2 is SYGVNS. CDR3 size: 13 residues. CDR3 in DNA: TGTGCCAGCACTGGGACAGGGGTGACTGAAGCTTTCTTT. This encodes CASTGTGVTEAFF.

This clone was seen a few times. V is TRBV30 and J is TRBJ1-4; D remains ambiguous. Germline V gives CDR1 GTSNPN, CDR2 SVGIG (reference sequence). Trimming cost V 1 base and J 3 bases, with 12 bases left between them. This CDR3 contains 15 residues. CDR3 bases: TGTGCCTGGAGTGAACAGTGGGGTTCTAATGAAAAACTGTTTTTT. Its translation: CAWSEQWGSNEKLFF.

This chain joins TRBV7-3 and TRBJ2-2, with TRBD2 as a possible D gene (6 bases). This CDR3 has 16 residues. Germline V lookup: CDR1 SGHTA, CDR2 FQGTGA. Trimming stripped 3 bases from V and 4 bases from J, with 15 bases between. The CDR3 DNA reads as TGTGCCAGCAGCTTCGCGGGGCGTCCCCTCACCGGGGAGCTGTTTTTT. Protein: CASSFAGRPLTGELFF. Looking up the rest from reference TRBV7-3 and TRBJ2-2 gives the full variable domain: GAGVSQTPSNKVTEKGKYVELRCDPISGHTALYWYRQSLGQGPEFLIYFQGTGAADDSGLPNDRFFAVRPEGSVSTLKIQRTERGDSAVYLCASSFAGRPLTGELFFGEGSRLTVL.

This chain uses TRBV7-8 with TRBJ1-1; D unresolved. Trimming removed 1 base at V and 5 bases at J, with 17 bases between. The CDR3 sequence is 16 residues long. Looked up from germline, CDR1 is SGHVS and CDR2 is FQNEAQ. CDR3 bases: TGTGCCAGCAGCTTAGTCTGGGCAGGCCAGCATACTGAAGCTTTCTTT. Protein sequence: CASSLVWAGQHTEAFF. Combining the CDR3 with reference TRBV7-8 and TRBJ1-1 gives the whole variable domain GAGVSQSPRYKVAKRGQDVALRCDPISGHVSLFWYQQALGQGPEFLTYFQNEAQLDKSGLPSDRFFAERPEGSVSTLKIQRTQQEDSAVYLCASSLVWAGQHTEAFFGQGTRLTVV.

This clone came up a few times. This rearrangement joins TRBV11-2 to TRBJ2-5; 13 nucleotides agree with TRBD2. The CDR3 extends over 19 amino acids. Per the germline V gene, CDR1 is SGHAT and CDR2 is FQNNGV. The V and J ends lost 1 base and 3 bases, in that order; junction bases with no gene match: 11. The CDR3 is CASSLGKTSGGRLKETQYF. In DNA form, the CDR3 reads TGTGCCAGCAGCTTAGGAAAGACTAGCGGGGGGAGGCTGAAAGAGACCCAGTACTTC.

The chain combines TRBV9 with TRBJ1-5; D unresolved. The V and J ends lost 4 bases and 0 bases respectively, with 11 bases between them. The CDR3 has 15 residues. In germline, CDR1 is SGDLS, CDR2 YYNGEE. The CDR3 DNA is TGTGCCAGCAGCCCCCGCCCGGATAGCAATCAGCCCCAGCATTTT. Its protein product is CASSPRPDSNQPQHF.

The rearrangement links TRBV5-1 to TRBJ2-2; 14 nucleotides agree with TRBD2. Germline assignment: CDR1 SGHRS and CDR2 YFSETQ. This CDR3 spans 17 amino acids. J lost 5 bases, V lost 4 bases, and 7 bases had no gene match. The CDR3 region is CASSRGLAGGLTGELFF. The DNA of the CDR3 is TGCGCCAGCAGCAGAGGACTAGCGGGGGGACTAACCGGGGAGCTGTTTTTT. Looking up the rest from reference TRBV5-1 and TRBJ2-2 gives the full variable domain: KAGVTQTPRYLIKTRGQQVTLSCSPISGHRSVSWYQQTPGQGLQFLFEYFSETQRNKGNFPGRFSGRQFSNSRSEMNVSTLELGDSALYLCASSRGLAGGLTGELFFGEGSRLTVL.

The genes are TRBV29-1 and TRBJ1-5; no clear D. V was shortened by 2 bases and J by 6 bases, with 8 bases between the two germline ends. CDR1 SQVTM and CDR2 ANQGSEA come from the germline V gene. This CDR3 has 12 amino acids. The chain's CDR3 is CSVEQVGQPQHF. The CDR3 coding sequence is TGCAGCGTTGAACAGGTGGGTCAGCCCCAGCATTTT.

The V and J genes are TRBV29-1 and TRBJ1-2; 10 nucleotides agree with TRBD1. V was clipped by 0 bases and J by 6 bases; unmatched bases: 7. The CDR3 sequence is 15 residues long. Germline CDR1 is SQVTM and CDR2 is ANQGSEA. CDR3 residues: CSVEDIDRGPDGYTF. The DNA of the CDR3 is TGCAGCGTTGAAGATATCGACAGGGGGCCTGATGGCTACACCTTC.

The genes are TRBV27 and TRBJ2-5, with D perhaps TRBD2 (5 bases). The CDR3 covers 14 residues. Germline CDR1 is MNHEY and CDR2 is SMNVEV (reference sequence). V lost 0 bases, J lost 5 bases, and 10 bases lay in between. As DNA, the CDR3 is TGTGCCAGCAGTTTATCCCGGGGTCATGAGACCCAGTACTTC. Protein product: CASSLSRGHETQYF.

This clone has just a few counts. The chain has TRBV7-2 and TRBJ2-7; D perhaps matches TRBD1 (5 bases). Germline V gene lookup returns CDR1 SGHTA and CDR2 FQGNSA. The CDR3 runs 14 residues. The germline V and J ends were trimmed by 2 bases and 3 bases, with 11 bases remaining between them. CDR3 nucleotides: TGTGCCAGCAGCTTAAACAACAGGTACTACGAGCAGTACTTC. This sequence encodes CASSLNNRYYEQYF.

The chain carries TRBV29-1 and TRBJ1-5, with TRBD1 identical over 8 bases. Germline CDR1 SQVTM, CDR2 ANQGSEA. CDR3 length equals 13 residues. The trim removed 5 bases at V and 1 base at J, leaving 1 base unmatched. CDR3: CSVRTGSNQPQHF. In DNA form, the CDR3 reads TGCAGCGTTAGGACAGGGAGCAATCAGCCCCAGCATTTT.

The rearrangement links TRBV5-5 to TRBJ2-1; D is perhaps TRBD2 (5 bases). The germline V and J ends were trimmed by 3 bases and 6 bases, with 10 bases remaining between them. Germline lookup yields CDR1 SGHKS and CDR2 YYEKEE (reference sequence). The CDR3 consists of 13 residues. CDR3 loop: CASSWLSVNEQFF. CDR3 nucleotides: TGTGCCAGCAGCTGGCTTAGCGTCAATGAGCAGTTCTTC.

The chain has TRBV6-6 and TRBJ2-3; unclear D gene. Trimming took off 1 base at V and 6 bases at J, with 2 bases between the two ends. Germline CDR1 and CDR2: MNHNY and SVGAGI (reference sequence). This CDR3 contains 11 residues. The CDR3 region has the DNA TGTGCCAGCAGTTACTTGGATACGCAGTATTTT. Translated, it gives CASSYLDTQYF.

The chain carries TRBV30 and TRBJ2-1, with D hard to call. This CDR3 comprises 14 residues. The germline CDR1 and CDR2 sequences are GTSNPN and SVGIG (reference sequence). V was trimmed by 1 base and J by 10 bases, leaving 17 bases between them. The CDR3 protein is CAWSGVVASPEQFF. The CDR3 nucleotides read TGTGCCTGGAGTGGGGTTGTGGCCTCCCCGGAGCAGTTCTTC.

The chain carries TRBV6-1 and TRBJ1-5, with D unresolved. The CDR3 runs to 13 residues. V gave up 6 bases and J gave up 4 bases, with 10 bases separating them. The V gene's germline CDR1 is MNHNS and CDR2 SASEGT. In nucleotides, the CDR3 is TGTGCCAGCAGCCCTTCTTGGAATCAGCCCCAGCATTTT. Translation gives CASSPSWNQPQHF.

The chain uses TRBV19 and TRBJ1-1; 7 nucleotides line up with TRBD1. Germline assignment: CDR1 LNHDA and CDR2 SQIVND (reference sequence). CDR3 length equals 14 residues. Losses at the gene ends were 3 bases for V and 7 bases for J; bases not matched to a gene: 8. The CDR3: CASSMETGYSEAFF. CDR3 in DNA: TGTGCCAGTAGTATGGAGACAGGGTACAGTGAAGCTTTCTTT.

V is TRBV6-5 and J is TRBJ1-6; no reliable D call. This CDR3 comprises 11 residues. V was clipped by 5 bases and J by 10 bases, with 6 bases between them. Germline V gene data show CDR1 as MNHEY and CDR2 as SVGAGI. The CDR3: CASSSDSPLHF. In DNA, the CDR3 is TGTGCCAGCAGTAGTGACTCACCCCTCCACTTT.